This T cell receptor (beta chain) was captured by sequencing in a study of shared clonotypes between healthy human individuals (dated by TCRdb to about 2020). Regarding the complete study: The cohort included three men and a couple of women between 18 and 49 years of age. Libraries were prepared and TCR repertoires were sequenced by different laboratories using diverse techniques, in order to increase sequencing depth and limit assay-specific biases. Per donor, leukapheresis produced somewhere between about 0.85 and 9.5 billion PBMCs. The study deeply sequenced blood TCR repertoires of about 5 healthy adults to estimate repertoire size and the extent of clonotype sharing between individuals. For each donor, three plates each were used for CD4 naive and CD4 memory, two plates were used for CD8 naive, and one plate was used for CD8 memory. Results and caveats for the whole study, not just this receptor: Naive subsets generally had larger estimated clonotype richness than memory subsets did. Sampling was limited to blood, and TCR repertoires in tissue likely differ from TCR repertoires in blood. The genetic and exposure-history diversity represented was limited by the small number of donors. When a handful of donors were compared, the shared fraction of clonotypes was about 5% for naive CD4, over 3% for naive CD8, more than 2% for memory CD4, and less than 0.5% for memory CD8. Pairwise subsampling indicated that sequencing depth was expected to affect the degree of clonotype sharing among donors. Incomplete sequencing was indicated by rarefaction of sorted-subset datasets, despite the large sequencing depth. Compared with non-shared clonotypes, the clonotypes found in all four sorted-subset donors had higher generation probabilities.

As to this clone: Its specific antigen is unknown. Base qualities are not provided; no much larger clone lies one nucleotide away.

The donors were healthy, HIV-negative adults who had no recently reported acute infections or vaccinations. All donors were Caucasian adults living in Nashville, Tennessee, USA. CD4+ T cells were enriched by magnetic negative selection, after which naive cells were positively selected on CD45RA and the negative fraction was taken as the memory subset. Blood was collected by leukapheresis, and PBMCs were isolated by Ficoll-Histopaque density gradient centrifugation and then cryopreserved in liquid nitrogen vapor phase. Purity and quantity of every magnetically sorted T cell population were checked by analytical flow cytometry. From each sorted fraction, genomic DNA was isolated and quantified by UV absorbance on a Nanodrop 2000c. Using the deep immunoSEQ assay, multiplex PCR amplified TCR CDR3 regions from genomic DNA. Extracted genomic DNA from each cell subset was distributed evenly across all wells of several immunoSEQ 96-well plates, and each plate was treated as a replicate. For sorted subsets, around 200 ng genomic DNA, equal to 25,000 to 35,000 T cell genomes, was loaded into each replicate PCR. Purified libraries were quantified with a Qubit 3.0 fluorometer, sized on a Bioanalyzer 2100, and re-quantified with the KAPA Library Quantification kit. Each immunoSEQ 96-well plate was sequenced on its own single-read 150-cycle Illumina NextSeq 550 flow cell. Turning to the authors' computational methods: Because the immunoSEQ output held only junctional sequences and lacked quality scores, the filtering could not match the filtering applied to full-length reads. To assign V/J genes and CDR3, sequences were annotated using PyIR, a Python wrapper for IgBLAST v1.9, with IMGT germline references. Reads were filtered out if the reads had weak V/J assignments (E-value above 1e-6), no CDR3, stop codons, out-of-frame junctions, or ambiguous translated residues. V3J clonotypes were defined as sequences sharing the same inferred V gene, J gene, and CDR3 amino acid sequence. Percentage overlap between repertoires was calculated by dividing the number of shared unique clonotypes by the size of the smaller repertoire. Richness of each repertoire was evaluated using RTK rarefaction, the Chao1 estimator, and Recon v2.1 estimates of unobserved clonotypes. For all TCRbeta clonotypes obtained by the gDNA method from a few donors, generation probabilities were computed with OLGA. As stored in TCRdb, this immuneACCESS dataset retains in-frame rearrangements with V and J assigned. A fraction of the clones does not appear; measured against another copy, unresolved V genes explain less than half of the discrepancy, and the remainder lacks a known reason. The D gene and trimming were derived from the DNA, and the V and J assignments and clone size from that table. The sample includes 2,500,000 or so clones, with over 85% observed a single time. The leading ten clones occupy around 0.37% of the sample.

The sequence was collected from a man between 18 and 35 years old in good health. Some clones in this sample may be carry-over from other donors' samples. The specimen sequenced was naive CD4+ T cells from PBMCs. Sample cell subset or site, as interpreted from the label and publication: CD45RA+ positively selected.

In nucleotide form, the sequence is TGCAGCATAGACAGGGGGTCGAACTATGGCTACACCTTC. This translates into CSIDRGSNYGYTF. The chain was built from TRBV29-1 and TRBJ1-2, and 9 bases in between align with TRBD1. V trim: 8 bases; J trim: 2 bases; unmatched bases: 6. The germline V gene supplies CDR1 SQVTM and CDR2 ANQGSEA. CDR3 length: 13 amino acids, cysteine to phenylalanine. The sequence is cut down to CDR3 DNA, 39 bases in frame from base 1.